These T cell receptor beta chains were read from a single sample in a study of blood T cell repertoires in COVID-19. TCRdb's copy holds only in-frame clones and misses some; the assay was immunoSEQ multiplex PCR. The sample yields approximately 260,000 clones, 75% to 85% seen once. Sequencing was performed on peripheral blood. These receptors came from a woman aged 55-70 years with active or convalescent COVID-19. Both conserved end residues are part of each CDR3. Fields, in order: clone size, V gene, D gene, J gene, CDR3 protein, CDR3 DNA. The D gene is left open where the match is weak. For some rows the clone size is stated as once, few or many, or as a class when expanded; others skip it.

size: -
V: TRBV30
D: TRBD1
J: TRBJ2-7
CDR3: CAWSRTGARGYEQYF
DNA: TGTGCCTGGAGTCGGACAGGGGCTAGGGGCTACGAGCAGTACTTC

size: -
V: TRBV6-5
D: -
J: TRBJ1-4
CDR3: CASSPTTGTPEKLFF
DNA: TGTGCCAGCAGCCCCACAACCGGGACACCTGAAAAACTGTTTTTT

size: -
V: TRBV2
D: TRBD1
J: TRBJ1-5
CDR3: CASSGRQGSNQPQHF
DNA: TGTGCCAGCAGTGGCCGACAGGGATCAAATCAGCCCCAGCATTTT

size: -
V: TRBV11-2
D: -
J: TRBJ1-3
CDR3: CASSRNRAISGNTIYF
DNA: TGTGCCAGCAGCCGAAACAGGGCCATCTCTGGAAACACCATATATTTT

size: -
V: TRBV5-1
D: TRBD2
J: TRBJ2-3
CDR3: CASSHSGGTDTQYF
DNA: TGCGCCAGCAGCCATAGCGGGGGCACAGATACGCAGTATTTT

size: -
V: TRBV4-1
D: TRBD1
J: TRBJ2-1
CDR3: CASSRDRGTGYNEQFF
DNA: TGCGCCAGCAGCCGGGACAGGGGGACCGGTTACAATGAGCAGTTCTTC

size: -
V: TRBV12-5
D: -
J: TRBJ1-3
CDR3: CASGLWSSGNTIYF
DNA: TGTGCTAGTGGTTTGTGGAGCTCTGGAAACACCATATATTTT

size: -
V: TRBV13
D: -
J: TRBJ1-6
CDR3: CASRLWGGESPLHF
DNA: TGTGCCAGCAGGCTTTGGGGGGGTGAATCACCCCTCCACTTT

size: few
V: TRBV29-1
D: -
J: TRBJ2-7
CDR3: CSVDRGTDEQYF
DNA: TGCAGCGTTGATCGGGGGACGGACGAGCAGTACTTC

size: -
V: TRBV3-1/TRBV3-2
D: -
J: TRBJ2-7
CDR3: CASSQRSLYHEQYF
DNA: TGTGCCAGCAGCCAGAGAAGTCTATACCACGAGCAGTACTTC

size: -
V: TRBV19
D: -
J: TRBJ1-2
CDR3: CASSISQSGGSGYTF
DNA: TGTGCCAGTAGTATAAGTCAGTCGGGGGGCTCTGGCTACACCTTC

size: -
V: TRBV19
D: -
J: TRBJ2-1
CDR3: CASSPGTTYNEQFF
DNA: TGTGCCAGTAGCCCCGGGACAACCTACAATGAGCAGTTCTTC

size: -
V: TRBV18
D: -
J: TRBJ1-4
CDR3: CASSPREGPNEKLFF
DNA: TGTGCCAGCTCACCACGGGAGGGACCTAATGAAAAACTGTTTTTT

size: -
V: TRBV5-1
D: -
J: TRBJ2-5
CDR3: CASSSSTGATQETQYF
DNA: TGCGCCAGCAGCTCCTCGACAGGAGCCACTCAAGAGACCCAGTACTTC

size: once
V: TRBV30
D: -
J: TRBJ1-6
CDR3: CAWRRDNNSPLHF
DNA: TGTGCCTGGAGGAGGGACAATAATTCACCCCTCCACTTT

size: -
V: TRBV7-2
D: -
J: TRBJ1-1
CDR3: CASSLIPRAVTEAFF
DNA: TGTGCCAGCAGCTTAATTCCCAGGGCTGTCACTGAAGCTTTCTTT

size: -
V: TRBV29-1
D: TRBD1
J: TRBJ1-5
CDR3: CSARQGDQPQHF
DNA: TGCAGCGCCCGACAGGGGGATCAGCCCCAGCATTTT

size: -
V: TRBV12-5
D: -
J: TRBJ1-1
CDR3: CASAQGSSTEAFF
DNA: TGTGCTAGTGCCCAGGGGAGTAGCACTGAAGCTTTCTTT

size: -
V: TRBV19
D: TRBD2
J: TRBJ2-3
CDR3: CASSMGLAVTTDTQYF
DNA: TGTGCCAGTAGTATGGGCCTAGCGGTTACCACAGATACGCAGTATTTT

size: -
V: TRBV3-1/TRBV3-2
D: TRBD1
J: TRBJ2-7
CDR3: CASSQENRGPHEQYF
DNA: TGTGCCAGCAGCCAAGAGAACAGGGGGCCCCACGAGCAGTACTTC

size: -
V: TRBV10-3
D: TRBD2
J: TRBJ2-5
CDR3: CAISALAGGQETQYF
DNA: TGTGCCATCAGTGCACTAGCGGGGGGGCAAGAGACCCAGTACTTC

size: -
V: TRBV7-8
D: TRBD2
J: TRBJ2-5
CDR3: CASSPAWGGQETQYF
DNA: TGTGCCAGCAGCCCCGCGTGGGGGGGGCAAGAGACCCAGTACTTC

size: -
V: TRBV4-1
D: -
J: TRBJ1-3
CDR3: CASSQDLQGGNTIYF
DNA: TGCGCCAGCAGCCAAGATTTACAGGGTGGAAACACCATATATTTT

size: -
V: TRBV11-3
D: -
J: TRBJ1-2
CDR3: CASSLRLGGPHYGYTF
DNA: TGTGCCAGCAGCTTAAGATTAGGGGGACCTCACTATGGCTACACCTTC

size: -
V: TRBV6-6
D: TRBD1
J: TRBJ1-3
CDR3: CASSTRTGAGNTIYF
DNA: TGTGCCAGCAGTACCCGGACAGGGGCTGGAAACACCATATATTTT

size: once
V: TRBV6-5
D: -
J: TRBJ1-2
CDR3: CASSPSDGYTF
DNA: TGTGCCAGCAGTCCAAGCGATGGCTACACCTTC

size: -
V: TRBV6-6
D: TRBD1
J: TRBJ2-1
CDR3: CASRDTGADEQFF
DNA: TGTGCCAGCAGAGATACAGGGGCCGACGAGCAGTTCTTC

size: few
V: TRBV27
D: -
J: TRBJ1-3
CDR3: CASSSRGSSGNTIYF
DNA: TGTGCCAGCAGTTCAAGAGGTAGCTCTGGAAACACCATATATTTT

size: once
V: TRBV6-5
D: -
J: TRBJ2-2
CDR3: CASRGDKGNTGELFF
DNA: TGTGCCAGCAGGGGGGACAAAGGGAACACCGGGGAGCTGTTTTTT

size: -
V: TRBV2
D: -
J: TRBJ1-5
CDR3: CASSEAYYVGGRQPQHF
DNA: TGTGCCAGCAGTGAAGCGTATTATGTAGGGGGTCGACAGCCCCAGCATTTT

size: -
V: TRBV19
D: -
J: TRBJ1-5
CDR3: CASSTRTENQPQHF
DNA: TGTGCCAGTAGTACCCGGACAGAAAATCAGCCCCAGCATTTT

size: -
V: TRBV7-8
D: -
J: TRBJ2-4
CDR3: CASSLEGRGAKNIQYF
DNA: TGTGCCAGCAGCTTAGAGGGAAGAGGGGCCAAAAACATTCAGTACTTC

size: -
V: TRBV6-6
D: TRBD1
J: TRBJ1-4
CDR3: CASSGGDRGNEKLFF
DNA: TGTGCCAGCAGTGGGGGGGACAGGGGTAATGAAAAACTGTTTTTT

size: -
V: TRBV27
D: -
J: TRBJ2-2
CDR3: CASTLSTGGELFF
DNA: TGTGCCAGCACTCTCTCAACGGGCGGGGAGCTGTTTTTT

size: few
V: TRBV27
D: -
J: TRBJ1-1
CDR3: CASSTGRESTEAFF
DNA: TGTGCCAGCAGCACCGGGAGAGAGAGCACTGAAGCTTTCTTT

size: -
V: TRBV4-3
D: TRBD1
J: TRBJ1-6
CDR3: CASSQETGSSYNSPLHF
DNA: TGCGCCAGCAGCCAAGAGACAGGGAGCTCCTATAATTCACCCCTCCACTTT

size: few
V: TRBV6-6
D: -
J: TRBJ2-7
CDR3: CASSSDDRFDSYEQYF
DNA: TGTGCCAGCAGCTCCGACGACAGGTTCGACTCCTACGAGCAGTACTTC

size: -
V: TRBV6-1
D: TRBD1
J: TRBJ2-5
CDR3: CASTGTVKETQYF
DNA: TGTGCCAGCACCGGGACAGTTAAAGAGACCCAGTACTTC

size: -
V: TRBV19
D: TRBD1
J: TRBJ2-4
CDR3: CASSPSPGQGADIQYF
DNA: TGTGCCAGTAGTCCCTCTCCGGGACAGGGGGCGGACATTCAGTACTTC

size: few
V: TRBV5-1
D: -
J: TRBJ1-4
CDR3: CASSFGGFRELFF
DNA: TGCGCCAGCAGCTTCGGGGGTTTTCGTGAACTGTTTTTT

size: -
V: TRBV25-1
D: TRBD1
J: TRBJ1-2
CDR3: CASSPRDRAGYTF
DNA: TGTGCCAGCAGTCCTCGGGACAGGGCTGGCTACACCTTC

size: -
V: TRBV30
D: -
J: TRBJ1-3
CDR3: CAWSVGAETSYSGNTIYF
DNA: TGTGCCTGGAGTGTAGGGGCCGAGACCAGCTACTCTGGAAACACCATATATTTT

size: -
V: TRBV5-5
D: TRBD1
J: TRBJ2-1
CDR3: CASSAGQGGYNEQFF
DNA: TGTGCCAGCAGCGCGGGACAGGGAGGCTACAATGAGCAGTTCTTC

size: -
V: TRBV3-1/TRBV3-2
D: TRBD2
J: TRBJ2-3
CDR3: CASSHSPPLSGGARADTQYF
DNA: TGTGCCAGCAGCCATTCCCCCCCACTTAGCGGGGGGGCCCGGGCAGATACGCAGTATTTT

size: -
V: TRBV19
D: -
J: TRBJ1-5
CDR3: CASSSGQPNSNQPQHF
DNA: TGTGCCAGTAGTTCTGGACAGCCAAATAGCAATCAGCCCCAGCATTTT

size: -
V: TRBV5-1
D: TRBD2
J: TRBJ2-5
CDR3: CASSFSGGRQETQYF
DNA: TGCGCCAGCAGCTTCTCGGGGGGACGTCAAGAGACCCAGTACTTC

size: -
V: TRBV4-3
D: -
J: TRBJ1-1
CDR3: CASSPRVPMNTEAFF
DNA: TGCGCCAGCAGCCCCAGGGTCCCCATGAACACTGAAGCTTTCTTT

size: once
V: TRBV7-9
D: TRBD1
J: TRBJ2-7
CDR3: CASSAGTGTYEQYF
DNA: TGTGCCAGCAGCGCAGGGACAGGGACGTACGAGCAGTACTTC

size: -
V: TRBV5-1
D: TRBD1
J: TRBJ2-2
CDR3: CASSPPGQGGTGELFF
DNA: TGCGCCAGCAGCCCCCCGGGACAGGGCGGGACCGGGGAGCTGTTTTTT

size: -
V: TRBV3-1/TRBV3-2
D: -
J: TRBJ1-3
CDR3: CASSQRRVSSGNTIYF
DNA: TGTGCCAGCAGCCAACGTCGGGTGTCTTCTGGAAACACCATATATTTT

size: -
V: TRBV14
D: -
J: TRBJ1-4
CDR3: CASSRNRATNEKLFF
DNA: TGTGCCAGCAGCCGAAACAGGGCCACTAATGAAAAACTGTTTTTT

size: -
V: TRBV24-1
D: TRBD1
J: TRBJ2-1
CDR3: CATSAAGQGKSNEQFF
DNA: TGTGCCACCAGTGCCGCGGGACAGGGGAAGAGCAATGAGCAGTTCTTC

size: -
V: TRBV25-1
D: TRBD1
J: TRBJ2-7
CDR3: CASSLSGTGGEQYF
DNA: TGTGCCAGCAGTCTATCCGGGACAGGGGGCGAGCAGTACTTC

size: -
V: TRBV6-2/TRBV6-3
D: -
J: TRBJ2-7
CDR3: CASSPLRTYEQYF
DNA: TGTGCCAGCAGTCCACTACGGACCTACGAGCAGTACTTC

size: many
V: TRBV6-6
D: -
J: TRBJ1-3
CDR3: CASSYGGRYSGNTIYF
DNA: TGTGCCAGCAGTTATGGTGGGCGCTACTCTGGAAACACCATATATTTT

size: once
V: TRBV6-5
D: -
J: TRBJ1-1
CDR3: CASSWGRVNTEAFF
DNA: TGTGCCAGCAGTTGGGGCAGAGTAAACACTGAAGCTTTCTTT

size: -
V: TRBV25-1
D: -
J: TRBJ2-2
CDR3: CASSEHFIVGNTGELFF
DNA: TGTGCCAGCAGTGAACACTTCATAGTTGGGAACACCGGGGAGCTGTTTTTT

size: -
V: TRBV11-2
D: TRBD1
J: TRBJ2-1
CDR3: CASSLDRRDRGHNEQFF
DNA: TGTGCCAGCAGCTTAGATCGCAGGGACAGGGGGCACAATGAGCAGTTCTTC

size: once
V: TRBV7-6
D: TRBD2
J: TRBJ2-1
CDR3: CASSHQERGIGYEQFF
DNA: TGTGCCAGCAGCCACCAGGAGCGGGGGATAGGCTATGAGCAGTTCTTC